This paragraph reports one T cell receptor beta chain. The data derive from a study of blood T cell repertoires in COVID-19. The table came from immunoSEQ multiplex PCR; TCRdb's copy has only in-frame clones and leaves some out. Among 360,000 or so clones, 90% were seen once, and the ten largest hold 6.5%. The CDR3 totals 15 residues. The V end lost 6 bases, the J end lost 0 bases, and 15 bases lay between the germline ends. Germline loops: CDR1 SGHAT, CDR2 FQNNGV. This chain links TRBV11-2 with TRBJ2-7; TRBD1 might be the D (6 bases). This clonotype was sampled from a man in his late teens or twenties with active or convalescent COVID-19. Material for sequencing was peripheral blood. The CDR3 sequence is CASRDGTQSSYEQYF. The CDR3 bases are TGTGCCAGCAGAGACGGGACACAGAGCTCCTACGAGCAGTACTTC.